The 25 T cell receptor beta chains presented below share a single source sample, sequenced in a study of shared clonotypes between healthy human individuals. The table came from immunoSEQ multiplex PCR; TCRdb's copy has only in-frame clones and leaves some out. The sample contains about 2.2 million clones, over 85% of which appear only once. Terminally differentiated effector memory CD45RA+ cells were excluded by CCR7 positive selection of CD45RO-negative cells. Input material: naive CD8+ T cells from PBMCs. All receptors derive from a man younger than 35 in good health. Some clones in this sample may be carry-over from other donors' samples.

V is TRBV7-8 and J is TRBJ2-3; D remains unclear. There are 14 residues in the CDR3. The V gene's germline CDR1 is SGHVS and CDR2 FQNEAQ. V was cut by 4 bases and J by 5 bases, with 13 bases left in between. The CDR3 sequence is CASSSPSSEDTQYF. For the CDR3, the DNA is TGTGCCAGCAGCTCCCCCTCCAGCGAAGATACGCAGTATTTT.

In the case of this clone: The sample contains more than one DNA sequence encoding this CDR3. V usage is TRBV27 and J usage is TRBJ1-1; no firm D call. With 0 bases removed from V and 4 bases from J, the gap between germline ends came to 6 bases. The CDR3 is 13 residues long. Germline V CDR1 and CDR2: MNHEY, SMNVEV (reference sequence). The CDR3 here is CASSLSYGTEAFF. In DNA, the CDR3 is TGTGCCAGCAGTTTATCGTATGGCACTGAAGCTTTCTTT.

This clone occurred once. The chain recombines TRBV11-2 with TRBJ2-1, with D perhaps matching TRBD1 (5 bases). Germline V gene sequence: CDR1 SGHAT, CDR2 FQNNGV. V lost 3 bases and J 6 bases, leaving 9 bases between the germline ends. This CDR3 is built from 13 residues. This CDR3 reads CASSFQGFNEQFF. CDR3 DNA: TGTGCCAGCAGCTTCCAGGGTTTCAATGAGCAGTTCTTC.

The chain has TRBV12-5 and TRBJ2-1, with D perhaps matching TRBD2 (5 bases). From germline, CDR1 is LGHNT and CDR2 FRNRAP. Between the trimmed V and J ends, which lost 7 bases and 4 bases, there was a span of 8 bases. The CDR3 runs 12 residues. The CDR3 loop reads CASATGYNEQFF. CDR3 DNA sequence: TGTGCTAGTGCAACGGGATACAATGAGCAGTTCTTC.

Notes on this clone: Additional DNA sequences in this sample encode the identical CDR3. V usage is TRBV7-2 and J usage is TRBJ2-7; 7 bases line up with TRBD2. CDR3 size: 14 residues. Germline V gene lookup returns CDR1 SGHTA and CDR2 FQGNSA. The V and J ends lost 1 base and 2 bases, in that order; junction bases with no gene match: 2. CDR3 in amino acids: CASSLVRGAYEQYF. In nucleotides, the CDR3 is TGTGCCAGCAGCTTAGTTCGGGGGGCCTACGAGCAGTACTTC.

V and J are TRBV28 and TRBJ2-3; 10 nucleotides match TRBD2. V dropped 0 bases and J dropped 0; count of bases not matched to a gene: 0. From germline, CDR1 is MDHEN and CDR2 SYDVKM. The CDR3 spans 16 residues. This CDR3 reads CASSLWTSGSTDTQYF. The CDR3 coding sequence is TGTGCCAGCAGTTTATGGACTAGCGGGAGCACAGATACGCAGTATTTT.

J is TRBJ2-7 and V is TRBV28, with D perhaps matching TRBD1 (6 bases). Trimming shortened V by 6 bases and J by 2 bases, and 20 bases separated the two germline ends. CDR1 is MDHEN, CDR2 SYDVKM, per germline. The CDR3 runs to 16 residues. The CDR3 loop is CASSTTLGQPTYEQYF. CDR3 nucleotides: TGTGCCAGCAGCACAACCCTCGGACAGCCCACCTACGAGCAGTACTTC.

V is TRBV9 and J is TRBJ2-7, with a tentative D call TRBD1 (6 bases). The CDR3 is made up of 14 amino acids. The ends were cut back, 0 bases at V and 6 bases at J, with 13 bases in the middle. Germline CDR1 reads SGDLS; CDR2 reads YYNGEE. DNA of the CDR3: TGTGCCAGCAGCGTAGGGGATCAAGGGGGCGAGCAGTACTTC. It translates to CASSVGDQGGEQYF.

The genes are TRBV5-6 and TRBJ2-7; a weak D match, TRBD2 (6 bases). Germline V CDR1 and CDR2: SGHDT, YYEEEE. This CDR3 is 16 amino acids long. Trimming took 10 bases from V and 3 from J, leaving 26 bases between them. Written as DNA, the CDR3 is TGTGCCGCTGAGGGAGGCTCTAGGCTCCAACTCTACGAGCAGTACTTC. Its translation: CAAEGGSRLQLYEQYF.

The V gene is TRBV7-6, the J gene TRBJ2-7; a possible D gene is TRBD2 (5 bases). Germline values: CDR1 SGHVS, CDR2 FNYEAQ. CDR3 length: 13 residues. V dropped 0 bases and J dropped 7 bases, with 10 bases sitting between them. CDR3 amino acids: CASSLATGKEQYF. In nucleotides, the CDR3 is TGTGCCAGCAGCTTAGCGACCGGGAAGGAGCAGTACTTC. Looking up the rest from reference TRBV7-6 and TRBJ2-7 gives the full variable domain: GAGVSQSPRYKVTKRGQDVALRCDPISGHVSLYWYRQALGQGPEFLTYFNYEAQQDKSGLPNDRFSAERPEGSISTLTIQRTEQRDSAMYRCASSLATGKEQYFGPGTRLTVT.

The V call is TRBV29-1, the J call TRBJ2-5; D gene uncertain. CDR1 is SQVTM and CDR2 is ANQGSEA in the germline V gene. The germline V and J ends were trimmed by 6 bases and 2 bases, with 7 bases remaining between them. This CDR3 region has 11 residues. In nucleotides, the CDR3 is TGCAGCGTCGCAAGACAAGAGACCCAGTACTTC. Encoded protein: CSVARQETQYF.

In nucleotides, the CDR3 is TGCGCCAGCACTAACCGGGACTCCAGCGCCGGGGAGCTGTTTTTT. Its translation is CASTNRDSSAGELFF. V is TRBV10-2 and J is TRBJ2-2; maybe TRBD2 (6 bases). There are 15 residues in the CDR3. V lost 7 bases, J lost 6 bases, and 18 bases lay in between. The germline V gene has CDR1 WSHSY and CDR2 SAAADI.

Notes on this clone: Other DNA sequences in the same sample also yield this CDR3. The V call is TRBV29-1, the J call TRBJ2-7; no reliable D call. Trimming cost V 4 bases and J 0 bases, with 7 bases left between them. The V gene's germline CDR1 is SQVTM and CDR2 ANQGSEA. CDR3 size: 12 residues. DNA of the CDR3: TGCAGCGTTGTAGAGAGCTCCTACGAGCAGTACTTC. Translated, it gives CSVVESSYEQYF.

The chain carries TRBV25-1 and TRBJ2-3, with D unclear. V lost 8 bases and J lost 4, with 13 bases in between. Germline CDR1 MGHDK, CDR2 SYGVNS. The CDR3 is 13 amino acids. In nucleotides, the CDR3 is TGTGCCAGCCACCAGAAGACGGCAGATACGCAGTATTTT. Its protein is CASHQKTADTQYF.

In the case of this clone: This specimen includes other DNA sequences encoding the same CDR3. This sequence joins TRBV19 and TRBJ1-1; D gene uncertain. V was shortened by 4 bases and J by 0 bases, with 3 bases between the two germline ends. From germline, CDR1 is LNHDA and CDR2 SQIVND (reference sequence). The CDR3 covers 12 residues. DNA for the CDR3: TGTGCCAGTAGTACCTTGAACACTGAAGCTTTCTTT. It is translated as CASSTLNTEAFF.

As to this clone: The sample holds other DNA sequences that translate to the same CDR3. The rearrangement joins TRBV9 to TRBJ2-1; 12 bases agree with TRBD2. Germline V gives CDR1 SGDLS, CDR2 YYNGEE. The V segment lost 0 bases and the J segment 9 bases; nucleotides outside the gene matches: 4. The CDR3 contains 15 residues. The CDR3 sequence is CASSVGTSGTGEQFF. The CDR3 DNA follows: TGTGCCAGCAGCGTAGGGACTAGCGGGACGGGTGAGCAGTTCTTC.

The V call is TRBV6-6, the J call TRBJ2-2, with a weak D call TRBD2 (5 bases). CDR1 MNHNY and CDR2 SVGAGI come from the germline V gene (reference sequence). V lost 2 bases and J 4 bases, leaving 14 bases between the germline ends. CDR3 length equals 16 residues. The CDR3, as DNA: TGTGCCAGCAGTTACACGGGTGATGGAGGCACCGGGGAGCTGTTTTTT. Translation: CASSYTGDGGTGELFF.

The chain is built from TRBV6-5 and TRBJ1-5, with a tentative D call TRBD1 (5 bases). The CDR3 covers 14 residues. CDR1 is MNHEY, CDR2 SVGAGI, per germline. V lost 6 bases and J lost 0, with 9 bases in between. CDR3 amino acids: CASRGLYSNQPQHF. The CDR3 DNA follows: TGTGCCAGCAGGGGGCTATATAGCAATCAGCCCCAGCATTTT.

The chain uses TRBV7-9 and TRBJ2-7; no firm D call. The CDR3 has 15 residues. The V gene's germline CDR1 is SEHNR and CDR2 FQNEAQ (reference sequence). V lost 1 base, J lost 5 bases, and 15 bases lay in between. The CDR3 DNA follows: TGTGCCAGCAGCTTAGGTTCCCACAGTAGTAACGAGCAGTACTTC. As protein: CASSLGSHSSNEQYF.

The gene calls are TRBV7-8 and TRBJ2-7; 9 nucleotides align to TRBD1. V dropped 5 bases and J dropped 3; count of bases not matched to a gene: 11. CDR3 length: 16 amino acids. The germline V gene has CDR1 SGHVS and CDR2 FQNEAQ. CDR3 coding DNA: TGTGCCAGCAGCCTTGAGTGGGACAGGGACCACTACGAGCAGTACTTC. Residues: CASSLEWDRDHYEQYF.

The rearrangement links TRBV4-1 to TRBJ2-1, with 7 positions matching TRBD1. V shed 0 bases, J shed 4 bases, and the junction held 6 bases outside the gene matches. Germline assignment: CDR1 MGHRA and CDR2 YSYEKL. There are 16 residues in the CDR3. This CDR3 reads CASSQDEGTAYNEQFF. The CDR3, as DNA: TGCGCCAGCAGCCAAGATGAAGGGACAGCTTACAATGAGCAGTTCTTC.

The chain joins TRBV19 to TRBJ2-7; 10 nucleotides agree with TRBD1. Germline CDR1 reads LNHDA; CDR2 reads SQIVND (reference sequence). CDR3 length: 15 residues. The junction had 8 bases not matched to a gene; V was cut back by 6 bases and J by 3 bases. In DNA, the CDR3 is TGTGCCAGTAGCAACCTTCGGGACAGGGGCTACGAGCAGTACTTC. Its translation is CASSNLRDRGYEQYF. The whole variable domain, filled in from reference TRBV19 and TRBJ2-7, reads DGGITQSPKYLFRKEGQNVTLSCEQNLNHDAMYWYRQDPGQGLRLIYYSQIVNDFQKGDIAEGYSVSREKKESFPLTVTSAQKNPTAFYLCASSNLRDRGYEQYFGPGTRLTVT.

The J gene is TRBJ1-4, the V gene TRBV7-6, with D perhaps TRBD1 (5 bases). The CDR3 spans 16 residues. Between the trimmed V and J ends, which lost 5 bases and 0 bases, there was a span of 13 bases. Germline assignment: CDR1 SGHVS and CDR2 FNYEAQ. The CDR3 reads CASSEGHLPTNEKLFF. CDR3 DNA: TGTGCCAGCAGCGAAGGACACCTTCCAACTAATGAAAAACTGTTTTTT.

V gene TRBV5-1 combines with J gene TRBJ1-2; D is possibly TRBD1 (6 bases). The length of the CDR3 is 13 residues. V lost 4 bases and J lost 4, with 11 bases in between. Germline V gives CDR1 SGHRS, CDR2 YFSETQ. DNA of the CDR3: TGCGCCAGCAGCCCCGGACAGCTCTATGGCTACACCTTC. This sequence encodes CASSPGQLYGYTF.

This clone showed up just once. The CDR3 loop is CASSYGPGQLYEQYF. As DNA, the CDR3 is TGCGCCAGCAGCTACGGACCGGGACAGCTCTACGAGCAGTACTTC. V usage is TRBV5-1 and J usage is TRBJ2-7; 7 nucleotides line up with TRBD1. The CDR3 consists of 15 residues. V gave up 3 bases and J gave up 3 bases; unmatched junction bases: 9. The germline gives CDR1 SGHRS, CDR2 YFSETQ. Full variable domain (rest looked up from reference TRBV5-1 and TRBJ2-7): KAGVTQTPRYLIKTRGQQVTLSCSPISGHRSVSWYQQTPGQGLQFLFEYFSETQRNKGNFPGRFSGRQFSNSRSEMNVSTLELGDSALYLCASSYGPGQLYEQYFGPGTRLTVT.